One and the same sample provided the 20 T cell receptor beta chains below, sequenced in a study of beta chain features in type 1 diabetes. Regarding the study as a whole: TCRB CDR3s from Type 1 diabetes patients were moderately but significantly shorter in all four CD4+ subsets.

The authors reverse transcribed all of the isolated RNA, so sequencing captured expressed TCRB transcripts. Assay: immunoSEQ multiplex PCR; the TCRdb copy retains only in-frame clones and omits some. The sample consists of 400,000 or so clones, approximately 12% of them appearing once. Their antigen targets remain unknown. The source material was naive CD4+ T cells from blood. Receptors originate from a woman between 18 and 29 years old with type 1 diabetes.

The sample holds a few counts of this clone. The sample contains more than one DNA sequence encoding this CDR3. The V and J genes are TRBV18 and TRBJ2-7; 12 bases are shared with TRBD1. V lost 3 bases, J lost 4 bases, and 4 bases stayed unmatched. Germline-derived CDR1 and CDR2 are KGHSH and LQKENI. CDR3 length: 15 residues. The DNA for the CDR3 is TGTGCCAGCTCACCCGGGACAGGGGGCGGGTACGAGCAGTACTTC. As protein: CASSPGTGGGYEQYF.

The chain joins TRBV11-2 to TRBJ2-1; the D gene is possibly TRBD2 (7 bases). CDR1 is SGHAT and CDR2 is FQNNGV in the germline V gene. The CDR3 has 14 residues. V dropped 0 bases and J dropped 15 bases, with 18 bases sitting between them. The CDR3 sequence: CASSLEQGFGGRFF. Here the CDR3 DNA reads TGTGCCAGCAGCTTAGAACAGGGATTCGGGGGGAGGTTCTTC.

The V and J genes are TRBV12-5 and TRBJ2-4; the match to TRBD1 covers 8 bases. With 5 bases clipped from V and 3 bases from J, the junction kept 15 bases outside the gene matches. This CDR3 contains 18 residues. Germline-derived CDR1 and CDR2 are LGHNT and FRNRAP. The CDR3 region is CASGPGQGPPLVKNIQYF. CDR3 DNA: TGTGCTAGTGGTCCCGGACAGGGACCCCCGTTAGTCAAAAACATTCAGTACTTC.

The chain has TRBV5-1 and TRBJ2-5; TRBD2 agrees at 11 bases. V gave up 0 bases and J gave up 2 bases; unmatched junction bases: 9. Germline-derived CDR1 and CDR2 are SGHRS and YFSETQ. The CDR3 runs to 18 residues. CDR3 coding DNA: TGCGCCAGCAGCTTGGGCCGTCGGGGACTAGCGGATCAAGAGACCCAGTACTTC. It translates to CASSLGRRGLADQETQYF.

The genes are TRBV5-6 and TRBJ1-4, with D unresolved. Trimming took 4 bases from V and 2 from J, leaving 15 bases between them. Germline lookup yields CDR1 SGHDT and CDR2 YYEEEE. The CDR3 runs to 16 residues. As DNA, the CDR3 is TGTGCCAGCAGCCCCGGGAGGGAATCCACTAATGAAAAACTGTTTTTT. Its protein is CASSPGRESTNEKLFF. Full variable domain (rest looked up from reference TRBV5-6 and TRBJ1-4): DAGVTQSPTHLIKTRGQQVTLRCSPKSGHDTVSWYQQALGQGPQFIFQYYEEEERQRGNFPDRFSGHQFPNYSSELNVNALLLGDSALYLCASSPGRESTNEKLFFGSGTQLSVL.

This clone appeared a few times. The chain recombines TRBV5-1 with TRBJ1-1, with 9 nucleotides matching TRBD1. The CDR3 length is 15 residues. CDR1 and CDR2 (germline): SGHRS, YFSETQ. With V trimmed by 4 bases and J by 5 bases, 9 bases remained unmatched. The CDR3 sequence is CASSQSLTGGTEAFF. The CDR3 coding sequence is TGCGCCAGCAGCCAGAGTCTGACAGGGGGTACTGAAGCTTTCTTT.

This rearrangement joins TRBV13 to TRBJ1-1; D unclear. Germline V lookup: CDR1 PRHDT, CDR2 FYEKMQ (reference sequence). CDR3 length: 14 amino acids. The V gene lost 7 bases and the J gene lost 0 bases, with 12 bases spanning the gap. The CDR3 loop reads CASNLPGLNTEAFF. CDR3 nucleotide sequence: TGTGCCAGCAACCTCCCAGGCCTGAACACTGAAGCTTTCTTT.

The chain links TRBV5-1 to TRBJ2-5; the match to TRBD2 covers 9 bases. Looked up from germline, CDR1 is SGHRS and CDR2 is YFSETQ. With V trimmed by 5 bases and J by 5 bases, 4 bases remained unmatched. This CDR3 region has 13 residues. The CDR3 coding sequence is TGCGCCAGCAGTATAGCGGGAGTGGAGACCCAGTACTTC. Translating gives CASSIAGVETQYF.

The chain couples TRBV9 to TRBJ2-1; perhaps TRBD2 as D (7 bases). The V end lost 0 bases, the J end lost 2 bases, and 12 bases lay between the germline ends. CDR1 is SGDLS and CDR2 is YYNGEE in the germline V gene. There are 16 residues in the CDR3. The CDR3 DNA follows: TGTGCCAGCAGCGTAGTCGGCGGGGGCACCTACAATGAGCAGTTCTTC. It encodes CASSVVGGGTYNEQFF.

This clone was seen only a few times. This chain joins TRBV2 and TRBJ2-3, with 10 bases identical to TRBD2. Losses at the gene ends were 6 bases for V and 7 bases for J; bases not matched to a gene: 7. This CDR3 region has 14 residues. Germline CDR1 and CDR2: SNHLY and FYNNEI. The DNA of the CDR3 is TGTGCCAGCAGGGGTTTACTAGCGGGGTATACGCAGTATTTT. Translating it yields CASRGLLAGYTQYF.

This clone was counted only a few times. V and J are TRBV7-9 and TRBJ1-5; the D gene is possibly TRBD1 (6 bases). Germline CDR1 is SEHNR and CDR2 is FQNEAQ (reference sequence). Trimming removed 3 bases at V and 3 bases at J, with 12 bases between. The CDR3 is made up of 15 amino acids. CDR3 sequence reads: CASSFGDTPNQPQHF. The CDR3 coding sequence is TGTGCCAGCAGCTTTGGGGACACACCCAATCAGCCCCAGCATTTT.

The CDR3: CASSGPGTGNNSPLHF. In DNA, the CDR3 is TGTGCCAGCAGTGGTCCTGGGACAGGGAATAATTCACCCCTCCACTTT. The chain combines TRBV6-1 with TRBJ1-6; 9 bases line up with TRBD1. V trimming: 4 bases; J trimming: 5 bases; junction bases outside the gene matches: 6. The CDR3 length is 16 residues. Germline loops: CDR1 MNHNS, CDR2 SASEGT.

This clone was seen more than once but under ten times. Relative to the germline gene, one junction end is altered; a read error may explain this. This chain connects TRBV6-5 to TRBJ2-1; 9 bases agree with TRBD1. Germline V gene sequence: CDR1 MNHEY, CDR2 SVGAGI. There are 11 residues in the CDR3. The CDR3 sequence is CASSRQGERFF. CDR3 coding DNA: TGTGCCAGCAGCAGACAGGGGGAGCGGTTCTTC.

This clone was counted between two and nine times. V and J are TRBV5-1 and TRBJ2-7, with TRBD2 matching 9 bases. This CDR3 has 17 residues. V lost 4 bases to trimming and J lost 3 bases; unmatched junction nucleotides: 14. Germline-derived CDR1 and CDR2 are SGHRS and YFSETQ. CDR3 sequence reads: CASSTGSSGSLGYEQYF. In DNA form, the CDR3 reads TGCGCCAGCAGCACCGGGAGTAGCGGGAGCTTAGGCTACGAGCAGTACTTC.

The chain recombines TRBV29-1 with TRBJ2-5, with 9 positions matching TRBD1. Germline lookup yields CDR1 SQVTM and CDR2 ANQGSEA. Germline trimming cut 6 bases from V and 11 bases from J; bases unmatched to any gene: 7. The CDR3 has 11 amino acids. The CDR3, as DNA: TGCAGCGTGGGGACAGGGAAGGAGCAGTACTTC. Translating it yields CSVGTGKEQYF.

This chain joins TRBV7-2 and TRBJ1-6; D gene ambiguous. Germline values: CDR1 SGHTA, CDR2 FQGNSA. The CDR3 covers 11 residues. Trimming removed 5 bases from V and 8 bases from J, with 4 bases in between. The CDR3 DNA follows: TGTGCCAGCAGCCTCGATTCACCCCTCCACTTT. The encoded protein is CASSLDSPLHF.

The chain carries TRBV30 and TRBJ2-6; tentative D call: TRBD1 (5 bases). Germline CDR1 and CDR2: GTSNPN and SVGIG (reference sequence). This CDR3 has 17 residues. Trimming pared 5 bases from V and 0 bases from J, leaving 17 bases between. The CDR3 sequence: CAWHLWGDGSGANVLTF. CDR3 nucleotides: TGTGCCTGGCACCTTTGGGGCGATGGCTCTGGGGCCAACGTCCTGACTTTC.

This chain links TRBV30 with TRBJ2-7; D ambiguous. This CDR3 region has 11 residues. V lost 2 bases, J lost 7 bases, and 9 bases lay in between. The V gene's germline CDR1 is GTSNPN and CDR2 SVGIG (reference sequence). CDR3 protein: CAWSLLSEQYF. As DNA, the CDR3 is TGTGCCTGGAGTTTGCTATCGGAGCAGTACTTC.

This clone was seen only a few times. This chain links TRBV19 with TRBJ2-7; D is possibly TRBD1 (5 bases). V gave up 5 bases and J gave up 3 bases, with 11 bases separating them. CDR1 LNHDA and CDR2 SQIVND come from the germline V gene (reference sequence). There are 13 residues in the CDR3. CDR3 protein: CASSDSYNYEQYF. In nucleotides, the CDR3 is TGTGCCAGTAGTGACAGCTACAACTACGAGCAGTACTTC.

This clone was counted between two and nine times. V is TRBV7-9 and J is TRBJ1-1; TRBD1 might be the D (5 bases). CDR1 SEHNR and CDR2 FQNEAQ come from the germline V gene (reference sequence). CDR3 size: 15 residues. Trimming removed 8 bases from V and 1 base from J, with 17 bases in between. Written as DNA, the CDR3 is TGTGCCAGCCATAGGGGCACCAGGCCGAACACTGAAGCTTTCTTT. Its translation: CASHRGTRPNTEAFF.